This T cell receptor beta chain emerged from a study of control samples from healthy donors and cancer patients. This clone showed up just once. This table comes from immunoSEQ multiplex PCR, and its TCRdb copy is limited to in-frame clones, with some not included. The sample records almost 90,000 clones, about 89% being singletons. From germline, CDR1 is SGHRS and CDR2 YFSETQ. Trimming at V came to 4 bases and at J to 0 bases, leaving 6 bases not matched to a gene. The CDR3 is 17 residues long. This sequence joins TRBV5-1 and TRBJ1-5, with 11 bases matching TRBD1. Sequenced: blood. This receptor was obtained from a man aged 25 to 40 in good health. The CDR3 sequence is CASSPGQGEGSNQPQHF. The CDR3 DNA is TGCGCCAGCAGCCCGGGACAGGGGGAGGGTAGCAATCAGCCCCAGCATTTT.